The 18 T cell receptor beta chains in this list originate from one sample, sequenced in a study of cytomegalovirus exposure and HLA in healthy donors. A multiplex PCR was run with 60 Vbeta primers and 13 Jbeta primers. Clones were sequenced by immunoSEQ multiplex PCR, and TCRdb holds only the in-frame ones, with some missing. Here the sample spans about 120,000 clones, roughly 68% being singletons. The sequenced material came from PBMCs. These receptors all come from a woman between 25 and 40 years old in good health and CMV-seronegative.

The V call is TRBV9, the J call TRBJ1-3; D is unresolved. V was clipped by 7 bases and J by 3 bases, with 8 bases between them. The CDR3 runs 12 residues. CDR1 SGDLS and CDR2 YYNGEE come from the germline V gene. CDR3 sequence (DNA): TGTGCCAGCGGGAGCGATGGAAACACCATATATTTT. Translated: CASGSDGNTIYF.

This clone was seen a single time. The same CDR3 is also encoded by other DNA sequences in this sample. The V call is TRBV30, the J call TRBJ1-5; D remains ambiguous. This CDR3 is built from 14 residues. Germline CDR1 GTSNPN, CDR2 SVGIG (reference sequence). Trimming removed 0 bases at V and 2 bases at J, with 8 bases between. Here the CDR3 reads CAWSVGQGNQPQHF. The CDR3 DNA follows: TGTGCCTGGAGTGTTGGCCAGGGCAATCAGCCCCAGCATTTT.

The chain is built from TRBV6-6 and TRBJ2-1; the D gene is possibly TRBD1 (6 bases). There are 10 residues in the CDR3. V lost 7 bases to trimming and J lost 8 bases, with 6 bases between them. The germline gives CDR1 MNHNY, CDR2 SVGAGI (reference sequence). CDR3 bases: TGTGCCAGCAAGGGGGATGAGCAGTTCTTC. Amino acid sequence: CASKGDEQFF.

The V call is TRBV28, the J call TRBJ2-1; D unresolved. The germline V gene encodes CDR1 MDHEN and CDR2 SYDVKM. The CDR3 loop spans 14 amino acids. V lost 5 bases, J lost 15 bases, and 23 bases lay in between. DNA of the CDR3: TGTGCCAGCAGTGCACCTCCTCCACGACTCGTGCCGTTCTTC. Translation gives CASSAPPPRLVPFF. The full variable domain, rest sourced from reference TRBV28 and TRBJ2-1, is DVKVTQSSRYLVKRTGEKVFLECVQDMDHENMFWYRQDPGLGLRLIYFSYDVKMKEKGDIPEGYSVSREKKERFSLILESASTNQTSMYLCASSAPPPRLVPFFGPGTRLTVL.

There are a few counts of this clone. The V gene is TRBV4-1, the J gene TRBJ1-1; 7 bases line up with TRBD1. Trimming took 5 bases from V and 0 from J; bases not matched to a gene: 9. Germline V CDR1 and CDR2: MGHRA, YSYEKL. The CDR3 loop spans 16 amino acids. CDR3 sequence: CASSNRQGSVNTEAFF. In nucleotides, the CDR3 is TGCGCCAGCAGCAACCGACAGGGATCGGTGAACACTGAAGCTTTCTTT.

The genes are TRBV30 and TRBJ2-1; tentatively, D is TRBD2 (5 bases). Germline V lookup: CDR1 GTSNPN, CDR2 SVGIG (reference sequence). V lost 2 bases, J lost 4 bases, and 9 bases lay in between. The CDR3 extends over 13 amino acids. The CDR3 DNA follows: TGTGCCTGGAGTCGGGGATCTTACAATGAGCAGTTCTTC. It is translated as CAWSRGSYNEQFF.

The rearrangement joins TRBV9 to TRBJ2-1; 11 bases map to TRBD2. Per germline, CDR1 SGDLS and CDR2 YYNGEE. CDR3 length: 15 amino acids. With V trimmed by 3 bases and J by 3 bases, 2 bases remained unmatched. The CDR3 region has the DNA TGTGCCAGCAGCGCGGGACTAGCGGACTACAATGAGCAGTTCTTC. This gives the protein CASSAGLADYNEQFF.

This clone was found a few times. This chain joins TRBV6-4 and TRBJ1-6, with D possibly TRBD1 on 5 matching bases. Germline lookup yields CDR1 MRHNA and CDR2 SNTAGT. Trimming took off 2 bases at V and 8 bases at J, with 10 bases between the two ends. The CDR3 is 14 residues long. CDR3 sequence (DNA): TGTGCCAGCAGTGACGGAGGGGATTATTCACCCCTCCACTTT. Its translation: CASSDGGDYSPLHF.

The V and J genes are TRBV5-6 and TRBJ2-7; 9 positions match TRBD1. Germline trimming cut 4 bases from V and 5 bases from J; bases unmatched to any gene: 13. The CDR3 has 16 residues. Germline V gene sequence: CDR1 SGHDT, CDR2 YYEEEE. The CDR3: CASSPSPGQGGHEQYF. CDR3 DNA sequence: TGTGCCAGCAGCCCCTCGCCGGGACAGGGCGGCCACGAGCAGTACTTC.

This clone was counted a few times. The chain is built from TRBV19 and TRBJ2-1, with 9 bases aligning to TRBD2. Germline assignment: CDR1 LNHDA and CDR2 SQIVND (reference sequence). J gave up 7 bases and V 11 bases, and 15 bases lay outside the gene matches. The CDR3 totals 15 residues. The CDR3 DNA is TGTGCCTCAACTCTGGCGGGAGGGCCGGGGAATGAGCAGTTCTTC. It codes for CASTLAGGPGNEQFF.

This clone was recorded once. The rearrangement links TRBV5-3 to TRBJ1-2; 7 nucleotides match TRBD1. TRBV5-3 is an ORF; its function is uncertain. There are 11 residues in the CDR3. V trimming: 8 bases; J trimming: 7 bases; junction bases outside the gene matches: 5. The CDR3, as DNA: TGTGCCAGTACAGGGGAAGGTGGCTACACCTTC. As protein: CASTGEGGYTF.

CDR3 sequence (DNA): TGTGCCAGCAGTTCCCGGGACAAGCTCTACGAGCAGTACTTC. Translation gives CASSSRDKLYEQYF. V is TRBV28 and J is TRBJ2-7; possible D gene TRBD1, 6 bases. The V gene's germline CDR1 is MDHEN and CDR2 SYDVKM. The CDR3 length is 14 residues. With 4 bases removed from V and 3 bases from J, the gap between germline ends came to 13 bases.

The chain combines TRBV19 with TRBJ1-4; no firm D call. The CDR3 contains 16 residues. Germline lookup yields CDR1 LNHDA and CDR2 SQIVND (reference sequence). V was shortened by 3 bases and J by 8 bases, with 19 bases between the two germline ends. The CDR3 DNA reads as TGTGCCAGTAGTATGACAAAAGGCCAAGTTGGGGAAAAACTGTTTTTT. Protein product: CASSMTKGQVGEKLFF.

The chain joins TRBV18 to TRBJ2-3; weak D call: TRBD1 (5 bases). CDR3 length equals 14 residues. With 0 bases removed from V and 3 bases from J, the gap between germline ends came to 7 bases. The V gene's germline CDR1 is KGHSH and CDR2 LQKENI. The CDR3 sequence is CASSPPGRTDTQYF. The CDR3 nucleotides are TGTGCCAGCTCACCACCGGGGCGGACAGATACGCAGTATTTT. The full variable domain, in which reference TRBV18 and TRBJ2-3 provide the parts outside the CDR3, is NAGVMQNPRHLVRRRGQEARLRCSPMKGHSHVYWYRQLPEEGLKFMVYLQKENIIDESGMPKERFSAEFPKEGPSILRIQQVVRGDSAAYFCASSPPGRTDTQYFGPGTRLTVL.

The chain carries TRBV5-4 and TRBJ2-4, with 8 bases aligning to TRBD1. After removal of 0 bases from V and 13 bases from J, the junction contained 12 bases not matched to a gene. The CDR3 runs 15 residues. Germline CDR1 SGHNT, CDR2 YYREEE (reference sequence). CDR3 in DNA: TGTGCCAGCAGCTTGGCAGGACAGGGACTTAACGGGCAGTACTTC. It encodes CASSLAGQGLNGQYF.

The rearrangement links TRBV5-1 to TRBJ2-7; 8 nucleotides line up with TRBD1. J gave up 4 bases and V 4 bases, and 10 bases lay outside the gene matches. This CDR3 has 15 residues. Looked up from germline, CDR1 is SGHRS and CDR2 is YFSETQ. Written as DNA, the CDR3 is TGCGCCAGCAGCGGCGCTCCAGGGGGCGGATACGAGCAGTACTTC. Protein sequence: CASSGAPGGGYEQYF. The variable domain in full, completed from reference TRBV5-1 and TRBJ2-7, reads KAGVTQTPRYLIKTRGQQVTLSCSPISGHRSVSWYQQTPGQGLQFLFEYFSETQRNKGNFPGRFSGRQFSNSRSEMNVSTLELGDSALYLCASSGAPGGGYEQYFGPGTRLTVT.

This rearrangement joins TRBV5-1 to TRBJ2-3; TRBD1 agrees at 7 bases. This CDR3 comprises 14 residues. Germline trimming cut 7 bases from V and 4 bases from J; bases unmatched to any gene: 9. Germline V gene lookup returns CDR1 SGHRS and CDR2 YFSETQ. The CDR3 reads CASLRQGGPDTQYF. The CDR3 nucleotides read TGCGCCAGCCTGAGACAGGGCGGGCCAGATACGCAGTATTTT.

The chain carries TRBV19 and TRBJ2-7, with 10 bases that match TRBD1. The CDR3 runs 15 residues. Germline lookup yields CDR1 LNHDA and CDR2 SQIVND (reference sequence). Trimming took 4 bases from V and 6 from J; bases not matched to a gene: 9. CDR3 loop: CASSNEGTGVVEQYF. For the CDR3, the DNA is TGTGCCAGTAGTAATGAAGGGACAGGGGTGGTCGAGCAGTACTTC.